What follows are 13 T cell receptor beta chains derived from one specimen sequenced in a study of CD8 T cells in Susac syndrome. RNA amounts of roughly 0.5 to 1 ug underwent reverse transcription with random hexamers. TCRdb reprocessed the immunoSEQ multiplex PCR reads with MiXCR, giving one entry per CDR3 protein. Of around 150,000 distinct CDR3 sequences in the sample, approximately 95% were seen once. The sequencing input was CD4+ T cells from PBMCs. The source of these receptors is a human donor with Susac syndrome.

The rearrangement links TRBV25-1 to TRBJ2-7; 7 bases map to TRBD1. V shed 11 bases and J 0 bases; nucleotides not matched to a gene: 4. The CDR3 spans 12 residues. Germline assignment: CDR1 MGHDK and CDR2 SYGVNS. The CDR3 sequence is CAVTGSSYEQYF. The CDR3 nucleotides are TGTGCCGTGACAGGGAGCTCCTACGAGCAGTACTTC.

V usage is TRBV29-1 and J usage is TRBJ2-1; 10 bases line up with TRBD2. Per germline, CDR1 SQVTM and CDR2 ANQGSEA. The CDR3 consists of 16 residues. With V trimmed by 0 bases and J by 8 bases, 10 bases remained unmatched. The DNA for the CDR3 is TGCAGCGTTGAAGACCCTGGGCTAGCGGGAGTGTATGAGCAGTTCTTC. Protein product: CSVEDPGLAGVYEQFF.

The chain has TRBV20-1 and TRBJ2-1; D gene uncertain. Germline V gene lookup returns CDR1 DFQATT and CDR2 SNEGSKA (reference sequence). V shed 3 bases and J shed 5 bases, with 8 bases lying between them. This CDR3 has 12 residues. The CDR3 DNA follows: TGCAGTGCTAGGCCAGATAACAATGAGCAGTTCTTC. Translation gives CSARPDNNEQFF.

Comments on this clonotype: Its ends do not fully match the called genes, so a read error is possible. V usage is TRBV12-3 or TRBV12-4 and J usage is TRBJ1-6; a weak D match, TRBD1 (5 bases). The CDR3 covers 13 residues. This chain's CDR3 is CANSAAGHSPLHF. Written as DNA, the CDR3 is TGTGCCAACAGTGCAGCAGGGCATTCACCCCTCCACTTT.

This chain links TRBV5-5 with TRBJ1-2, with 11 bases lining up with TRBD1. V lost 5 bases and J lost 4; bases outside the gene matches: 10. This CDR3 is 16 amino acids long. Germline V lookup: CDR1 SGHKS, CDR2 YYEKEE (reference sequence). The CDR3: CASRPGQGGYSYGYTF. CDR3 DNA sequence: TGTGCCAGCAGGCCGGGACAGGGGGGTTACAGCTATGGCTACACCTTC.

This sequence joins TRBV7-8 and TRBJ2-1; TRBD1 matches at 9 bases. CDR3 length: 15 residues. Germline CDR1 SGHVS, CDR2 FQNEAQ. With 4 bases clipped from V and 7 bases from J, the junction kept 8 bases outside the gene matches. This CDR3 is CASSSYRGLRNEQFF. CDR3 DNA sequence: TGTGCCAGCAGCTCATACAGGGGGCTGAGAAATGAGCAGTTCTTC.

J is TRBJ1-2 and V is TRBV14; possibly TRBD1 for D (6 bases). V lost 0 bases and J 7 bases, leaving 21 bases between the germline ends. The CDR3 has 17 residues. CDR1 SGHDN and CDR2 FVKESK come from the germline V gene. Here the CDR3 reads CASSQDNIRTAYGGYTF. CDR3 coding DNA: TGTGCCAGCAGCCAAGATAACATCCGGACAGCGTATGGTGGCTACACCTTC.

V gene TRBV7-3 combines with J gene TRBJ1-6, with unresolved D. Per the germline V gene, CDR1 is SGHTA and CDR2 is FQGTGA. Trimming left V 6 bases short and J 7 bases short, with 10 bases between. The CDR3 length is 13 residues. The CDR3 nucleotides read TGTGCCAGCAGTCCGTATGTGAATTCACCCCTCCACTTT. It codes for CASSPYVNSPLHF.

The gene calls are TRBV20-1 and TRBJ2-1; maybe TRBD2 (7 bases). V shed 1 base and J shed 2 bases, with 12 bases lying between them. Germline lookup yields CDR1 DFQATT and CDR2 SNEGSKA (reference sequence). There are 15 residues in the CDR3. CDR3 nucleotides: TGCAGTGCTAGAGGGGACGGGGGGCCCTACAATGAGCAGTTCTTC. Its translation is CSARGDGGPYNEQFF.

J is TRBJ1-2 and V is TRBV7-9; D unresolved. Germline lookup yields CDR1 SEHNR and CDR2 FQNEAQ (reference sequence). The length of the CDR3 is 14 residues. With 5 bases removed from V and 3 bases from J, the gap between germline ends came to 13 bases. CDR3 nucleotide sequence: TGTGCCAGCAGCGACCCGGCCCTTGACTATGGCTACACCTTC. Its translation is CASSDPALDYGYTF.

The V gene is TRBV29-1, the J gene TRBJ1-1; D gene unclear. V was cut by 1 base and J by 6 bases, with 9 bases left in between. Germline loops: CDR1 SQVTM, CDR2 ANQGSEA. The CDR3 runs to 12 residues. In DNA form, the CDR3 reads TGCAGCGTTGAAGCTACGACACCTGAAGCTTTCTTT. This translates into CSVEATTPEAFF.

This rearrangement joins TRBV12-3 or TRBV12-4 to TRBJ1-5; the D is unclear. The CDR3 spans 13 residues. The V gene lost 4 bases and the J gene lost 9 bases, with 13 bases spanning the gap. CDR3: CASSSDAVGPQHF. CDR3 in DNA: TGTGCCAGCAGTTCGGACGCCGTGGGGCCCCAGCATTTT.

The chain employs TRBV29-1 and TRBJ2-3; 11 bases are shared with TRBD1. The V gene's germline CDR1 is SQVTM and CDR2 ANQGSEA. The CDR3 contains 15 residues. V lost 3 bases and J lost 4; bases outside the gene matches: 6. For the CDR3, the DNA is TGCAGCGTTGAGGGGACAGGGGGTGGGCCAGATACGCAGTATTTT. Protein sequence: CSVEGTGGGPDTQYF.